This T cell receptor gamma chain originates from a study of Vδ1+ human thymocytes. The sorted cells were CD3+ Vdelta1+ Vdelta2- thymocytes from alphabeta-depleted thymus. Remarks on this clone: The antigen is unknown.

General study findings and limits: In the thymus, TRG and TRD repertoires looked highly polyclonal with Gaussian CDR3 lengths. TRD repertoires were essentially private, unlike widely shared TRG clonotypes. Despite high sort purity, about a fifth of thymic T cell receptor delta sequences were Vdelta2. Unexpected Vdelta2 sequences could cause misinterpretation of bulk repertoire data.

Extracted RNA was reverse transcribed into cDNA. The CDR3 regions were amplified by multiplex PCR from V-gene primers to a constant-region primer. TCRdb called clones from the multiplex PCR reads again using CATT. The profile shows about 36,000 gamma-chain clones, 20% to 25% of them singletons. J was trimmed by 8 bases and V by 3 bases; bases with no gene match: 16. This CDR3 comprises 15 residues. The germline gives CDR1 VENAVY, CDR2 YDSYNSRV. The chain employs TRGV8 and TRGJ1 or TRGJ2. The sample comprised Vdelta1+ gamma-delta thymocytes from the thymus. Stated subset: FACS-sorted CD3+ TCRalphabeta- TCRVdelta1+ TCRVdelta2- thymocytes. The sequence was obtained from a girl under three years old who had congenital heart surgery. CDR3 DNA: TGTGCCACCTGGGATCATGAGGGGGTGAGTCATAAGAAACTCTTT. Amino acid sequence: CATWDHEGVSHKKLF.